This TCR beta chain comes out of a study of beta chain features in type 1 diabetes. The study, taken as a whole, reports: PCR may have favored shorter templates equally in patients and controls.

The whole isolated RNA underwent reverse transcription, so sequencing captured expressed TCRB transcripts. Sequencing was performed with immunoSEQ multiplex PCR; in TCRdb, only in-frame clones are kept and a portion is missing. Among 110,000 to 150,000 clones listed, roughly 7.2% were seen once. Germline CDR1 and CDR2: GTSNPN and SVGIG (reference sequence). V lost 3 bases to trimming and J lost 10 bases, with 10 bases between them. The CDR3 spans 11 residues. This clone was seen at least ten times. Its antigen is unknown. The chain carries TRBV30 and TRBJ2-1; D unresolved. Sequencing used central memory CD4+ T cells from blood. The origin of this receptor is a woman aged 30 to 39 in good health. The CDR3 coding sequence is TGTGCCTGGAGCATAAGCAAGGAGCAGTTCTTC. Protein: CAWSISKEQFF.